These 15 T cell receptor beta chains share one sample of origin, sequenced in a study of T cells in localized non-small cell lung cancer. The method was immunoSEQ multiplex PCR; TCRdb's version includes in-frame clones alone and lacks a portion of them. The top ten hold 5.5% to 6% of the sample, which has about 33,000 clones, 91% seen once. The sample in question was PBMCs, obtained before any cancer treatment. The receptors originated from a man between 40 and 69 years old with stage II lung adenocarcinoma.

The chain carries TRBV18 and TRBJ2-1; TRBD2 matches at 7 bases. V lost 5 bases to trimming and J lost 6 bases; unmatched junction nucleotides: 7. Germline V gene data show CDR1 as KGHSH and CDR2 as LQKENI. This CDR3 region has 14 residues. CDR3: CASSSPPGGNEQFF. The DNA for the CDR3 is TGTGCCAGCTCATCCCCCCCGGGGGGCAATGAGCAGTTCTTC.

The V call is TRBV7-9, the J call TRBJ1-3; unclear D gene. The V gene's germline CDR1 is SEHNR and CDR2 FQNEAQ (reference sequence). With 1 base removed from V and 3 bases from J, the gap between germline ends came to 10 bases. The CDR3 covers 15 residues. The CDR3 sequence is CASSLDGLDGNTIYF. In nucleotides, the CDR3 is TGTGCCAGCAGCTTAGACGGGCTAGATGGAAACACCATATATTTT.

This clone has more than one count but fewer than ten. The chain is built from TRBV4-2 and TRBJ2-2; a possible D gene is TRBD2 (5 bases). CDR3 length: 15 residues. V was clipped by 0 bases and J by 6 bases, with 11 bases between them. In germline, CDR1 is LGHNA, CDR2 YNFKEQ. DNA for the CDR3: TGTGCCAGCAGCCAAGAAGGGAGAAGGGCCGGGGAGCTGTTTTTT. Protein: CASSQEGRRAGELFF.

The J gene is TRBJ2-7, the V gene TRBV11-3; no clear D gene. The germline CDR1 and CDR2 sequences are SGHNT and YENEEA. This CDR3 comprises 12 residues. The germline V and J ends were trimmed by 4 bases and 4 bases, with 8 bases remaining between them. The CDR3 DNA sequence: TGTGCCAGCAGCTCGGAACCTTACGAGCAGTACTTC. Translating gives CASSSEPYEQYF.

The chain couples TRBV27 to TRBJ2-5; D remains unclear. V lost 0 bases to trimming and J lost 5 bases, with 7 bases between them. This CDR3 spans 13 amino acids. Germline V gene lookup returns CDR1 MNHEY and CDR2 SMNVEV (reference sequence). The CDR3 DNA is TGTGCCAGCAGTTTATCTCGACTGGAGACCCAGTACTTC. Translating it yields CASSLSRLETQYF.

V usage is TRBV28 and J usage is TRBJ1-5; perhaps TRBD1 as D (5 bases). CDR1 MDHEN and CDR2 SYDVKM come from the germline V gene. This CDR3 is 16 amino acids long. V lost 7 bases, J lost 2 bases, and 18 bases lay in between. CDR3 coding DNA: TGTGCCAGCAAACCCCTCACTCCCAGGGGCAATCAGCCCCAGCATTTT. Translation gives CASKPLTPRGNQPQHF.

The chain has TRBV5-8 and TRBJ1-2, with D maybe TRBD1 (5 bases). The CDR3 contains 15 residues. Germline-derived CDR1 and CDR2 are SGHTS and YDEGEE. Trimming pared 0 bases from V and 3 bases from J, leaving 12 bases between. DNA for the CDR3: TGTGCCAGCAGCTTGGATGGCGGGGCAGACTATGGCTACACCTTC. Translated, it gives CASSLDGGADYGYTF. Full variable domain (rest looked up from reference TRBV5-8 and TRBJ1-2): EAGVTQSPTHLIKTRGQQATLRCSPISGHTSVYWYQQALGLGLQFLLWYDEGEERNRGNFPPRFSGRQFPNYSSELNVNALELEDSALYLCASSLDGGADYGYTFGSGTRLTVV.

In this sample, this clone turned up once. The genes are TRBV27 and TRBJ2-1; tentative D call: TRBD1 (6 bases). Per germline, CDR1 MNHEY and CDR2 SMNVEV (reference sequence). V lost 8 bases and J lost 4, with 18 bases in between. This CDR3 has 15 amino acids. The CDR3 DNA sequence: TGTGCCAGCCGCCCGGGGTCAGGGGTTTACAATGAGCAGTTCTTC. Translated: CASRPGSGVYNEQFF.

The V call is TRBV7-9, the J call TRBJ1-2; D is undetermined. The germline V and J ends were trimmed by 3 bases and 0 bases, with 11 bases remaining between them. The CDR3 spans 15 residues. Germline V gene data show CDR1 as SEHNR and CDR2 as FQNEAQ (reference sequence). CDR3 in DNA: TGTGCCAGCAGCTTTCGACCCGCAGCTAACTATGGCTACACCTTC. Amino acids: CASSFRPAANYGYTF.

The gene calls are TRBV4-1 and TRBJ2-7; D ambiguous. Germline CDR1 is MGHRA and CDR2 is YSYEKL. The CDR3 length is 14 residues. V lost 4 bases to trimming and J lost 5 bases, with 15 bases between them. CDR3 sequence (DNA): TGCGCCAGCAGCCCATCTGGGCAGCTGGACGAGCAGTACTTC. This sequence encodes CASSPSGQLDEQYF.

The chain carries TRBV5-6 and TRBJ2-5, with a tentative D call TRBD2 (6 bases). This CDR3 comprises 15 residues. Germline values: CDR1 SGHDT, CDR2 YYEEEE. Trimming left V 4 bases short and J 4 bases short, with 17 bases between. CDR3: CASSPAGSGGETQYF. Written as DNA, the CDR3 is TGTGCCAGCAGCCCGGCCGGGAGCGGAGGAGAGACCCAGTACTTC. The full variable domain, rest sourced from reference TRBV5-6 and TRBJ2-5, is DAGVTQSPTHLIKTRGQQVTLRCSPKSGHDTVSWYQQALGQGPQFIFQYYEEEERQRGNFPDRFSGHQFPNYSSELNVNALLLGDSALYLCASSPAGSGGETQYFGPGTRLLVL.

This CDR3 is CASSLRGVLEAFF. The DNA of the CDR3 is TGTGCCAGCAGCTTACGGGGTGTTTTGGAAGCTTTCTTT. V and J are TRBV6-5 and TRBJ1-1, with unresolved D. Per the germline V gene, CDR1 is MNHEY and CDR2 is SVGAGI. Trimming took 6 bases from V and 8 from J, leaving 16 bases between them. The CDR3 runs to 13 residues.

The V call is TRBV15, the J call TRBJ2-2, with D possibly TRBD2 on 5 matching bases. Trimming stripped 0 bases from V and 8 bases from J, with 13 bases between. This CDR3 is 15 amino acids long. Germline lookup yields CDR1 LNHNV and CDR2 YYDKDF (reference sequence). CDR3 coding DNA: TGTGCCACCAGCAGAGATCTAGCAGCCTGGGGGGAGCTGTTTTTT. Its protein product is CATSRDLAAWGELFF. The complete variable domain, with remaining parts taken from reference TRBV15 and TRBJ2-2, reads DAMVIQNPRYQVTQFGKPVTLSCSQTLNHNVMYWYQQKSSQAPKLLFHYYDKDFNNEADTPDNFQSRRPNTSFCFLDIRSPGLGDTAMYLCATSRDLAAWGELFFGEGSRLTVL.

CDR3 residues: CASSQGTLDTQYF. The CDR3 DNA reads as TGCGCCAGCAGCCAAGGTACCCTTGATACGCAGTATTTT. This rearrangement joins TRBV4-3 to TRBJ2-3, with D unresolved. Between the trimmed V and J ends, which lost 1 base and 6 bases, there was a span of 8 bases. There are 13 residues in the CDR3. Per germline, CDR1 LGHNA and CDR2 YSLEER.

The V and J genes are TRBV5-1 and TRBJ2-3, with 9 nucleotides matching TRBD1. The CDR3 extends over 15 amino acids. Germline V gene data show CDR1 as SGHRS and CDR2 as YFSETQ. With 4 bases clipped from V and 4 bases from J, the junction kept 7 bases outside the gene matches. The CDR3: CASSPGTGLADTQYF. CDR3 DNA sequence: TGCGCCAGCAGCCCAGGGACAGGGCTCGCAGATACGCAGTATTTT. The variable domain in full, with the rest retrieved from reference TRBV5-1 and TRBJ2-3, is KAGVTQTPRYLIKTRGQQVTLSCSPISGHRSVSWYQQTPGQGLQFLFEYFSETQRNKGNFPGRFSGRQFSNSRSEMNVSTLELGDSALYLCASSPGTGLADTQYFGPGTRLTVL.